A single sample is the source of the 23 T cell receptor beta chains below, sequenced in a study of post-analysis software for immune sequencing data. Study outcomes and limitations: Five or six TRBV segments, TRBV5-6, TRBV5-1 and TRBV20-1 among them, were found more frequent in patients than controls.

Built from TCR beta cDNA, the libraries had unique molecular identifiers in them. TCRdb recomputed calls from the PCR reads with MiXCR, one row per CDR3 protein. The sample has 500,000 to 600,000 distinct CDR3 sequences, roughly 40% seen once; the top ten hold more than 1.5%. No antigen is known for these receptors. Sequences were obtained from blood. The receptors were sampled from a girl aged 10-17 years with multiple sclerosis.

The gene calls are TRBV5-1 and TRBJ1-1; TRBD1 matches at 7 bases. V shed 0 bases, J shed 1 base, and the junction held 3 bases outside the gene matches. From germline, CDR1 is SGHRS and CDR2 YFSETQ. The CDR3 is 15 amino acids. This CDR3 reads CASSLAGGKNTEAFF. The CDR3 nucleotides read TGCGCCAGCAGCTTGGCAGGGGGGAAGAACACTGAAGCTTTCTTT.

The V call is TRBV6-5, the J call TRBJ1-1, with no clear D. CDR1 and CDR2 from the germline V gene are MNHEY and SVGAGI. The V end was cut by 2 bases, the J end by 1 base, with 8 bases between. The CDR3 totals 14 residues. This chain's CDR3 is CASSYEGRNTEAFF. The CDR3 DNA is TGTGCCAGCAGTTACGAAGGCAGGAACACTGAAGCTTTCTTT.

The chain uses TRBV7-9 and TRBJ1-1; 9 bases are a match to TRBD1. Germline CDR1 reads SEHNR; CDR2 reads FQNEAQ (reference sequence). The CDR3 spans 14 residues. The V gene end was trimmed by 3 bases and the J gene end by 7 bases; junction bases not matched to a gene: 6. DNA of the CDR3: TGTGCCAGCAGCTTGACACAGGGGGCGAATGAAGCTTTCTTT. This sequence encodes CASSLTQGANEAFF.

The genes are TRBV4-2 and TRBJ2-3; tentative D call: TRBD2 (6 bases). Trimming cost V 1 base and J 0 bases, with 14 bases left between them. This CDR3 region has 17 residues. The germline V gene has CDR1 LGHNA and CDR2 YNFKEQ. Here the CDR3 reads CASSQGARGTSTDTQYF. The CDR3 DNA reads TGTGCCAGCAGCCAAGGGGCTCGCGGGACGAGCACAGATACGCAGTATTTT.

V gene TRBV6-6 combines with J gene TRBJ2-1, with no clear D. CDR3 length: 14 residues. The germline gives CDR1 MNHNY, CDR2 SVGAGI (reference sequence). The ends were cut back, 2 bases at V and 10 bases at J, with 15 bases in the middle. In nucleotides, the CDR3 is TGTGCCAGCAGTTACAACCTAGACCTTCGGGAGCAGTTCTTC. Protein: CASSYNLDLREQFF.

This chain connects TRBV12-3 or TRBV12-4 to TRBJ2-6; 7 bases are shared with TRBD1. Trimming cost V 3 bases and J 0 bases; bases outside gene matches: 5. The CDR3 extends over 17 amino acids. The CDR3 loop reads CASSLFRDSSGANVLTF. The CDR3 bases are TGTGCCAGCAGTTTGTTTCGGGACAGCTCTGGGGCCAACGTCCTGACTTTC.

The chain links TRBV12-3 or TRBV12-4 to TRBJ2-5; TRBD1 might be the D (6 bases). Trimming removed 5 bases at V and 1 base at J, with 14 bases between. This CDR3 has 15 amino acids. The CDR3 DNA reads as TGTGCCAGCAGTCCGACGCAGGGGCTCCAAGAGACCCAGTACTTC. Translating gives CASSPTQGLQETQYF.

The V call is TRBV29-1, the J call TRBJ2-7; TRBD1 aligns across 7 bases. The length of the CDR3 is 14 residues. V lost 0 bases, J lost 6 bases, and 8 bases stayed unmatched. Germline lookup yields CDR1 SQVTM and CDR2 ANQGSEA. The CDR3 reads CSVEDNRGLGEQYF. For the CDR3, the DNA is TGCAGCGTTGAAGATAACAGGGGTCTGGGCGAGCAGTACTTC.

This clonotype appeared a few times. The chain recombines TRBV2 with TRBJ2-6; D possibly corresponds to TRBD1 (5 bases). CDR3 length equals 15 residues. V was cut by 7 bases and J by 0 bases, with 10 bases left in between. CDR1 and CDR2 from the germline V gene are SNHLY and FYNNEI. Here the CDR3 DNA reads TGTGCCAGCACCTTAGGGGTCTCTGGGGCCAACGTCCTGACTTTC. Protein: CASTLGVSGANVLTF.

This clonotype was seen a single time. The junction and the germline gene differ at one end; a read error may be behind it. The gene calls are TRBV14 and TRBJ1-2; D possibly corresponds to TRBD1 (5 bases). The CDR3 has 13 amino acids. The germline CDR1 and CDR2 sequences are SGHDN and FVKESK. The chain's CDR3 is CANSHGGPGGYTF. The DNA for the CDR3 is TGTGCCAACAGCCATGGGGGTCCCGGAGGCTACACCTTC.

This chain connects TRBV15 to TRBJ2-7, with D unclear. Trimming shortened V by 1 base and J by 3 bases, and 7 bases separated the two germline ends. From germline, CDR1 is LNHNV and CDR2 YYDKDF (reference sequence). This CDR3 spans 13 amino acids. The CDR3 sequence is CATSRAPGYEQYF. Here the CDR3 DNA reads TGTGCCACCAGCAGAGCCCCGGGCTACGAGCAGTACTTC. Using reference TRBV15 and TRBJ2-7 for the parts outside the CDR3, the full variable domain is DAMVIQNPRYQVTQFGKPVTLSCSQTLNHNVMYWYQQKSSQAPKLLFHYYDKDFNNEADTPDNFQSRRPNTSFCFLDIRSPGLGDTAMYLCATSRAPGYEQYFGPGTRLTVT.

The chain joins TRBV6-1 to TRBJ2-6; D is unclear. Germline CDR1 and CDR2: MNHNS and SASEGT. The CDR3 extends over 14 amino acids. V dropped 10 bases and J dropped 0 bases, with 10 bases sitting between them. CDR3 sequence: CATCLYSGANVLTF. The DNA of the CDR3 is TGTGCCACCTGCCTCTACTCTGGGGCCAACGTCCTGACTTTC.

The rearrangement joins TRBV7-2 to TRBJ1-1, with a weak D call TRBD1 (6 bases). In germline, CDR1 is SGHTA, CDR2 FQGNSA. V lost 3 bases and J lost 1, with 12 bases in between. The CDR3 has 15 residues. CDR3 nucleotide sequence: TGTGCCAGCAGCTTTCTAGACAGGCAGAACACTGAAGCTTTCTTT. This translates into CASSFLDRQNTEAFF.

The genes are TRBV6-6 and TRBJ2-1, with TRBD2 matching 7 bases. Germline-derived CDR1 and CDR2 are MNHNY and SVGAGI (reference sequence). V shed 8 bases, J shed 6 bases, and the junction held 4 bases outside the gene matches. This CDR3 is 12 amino acids long. This CDR3 is CASGLVRNEQFF. The CDR3, as DNA: TGTGCCAGCGGACTAGTTCGCAATGAGCAGTTCTTC.

The table lists this clonotype with a few counts. The genes are TRBV7-6 and TRBJ2-1; 10 bases match TRBD2. Germline CDR1 and CDR2: SGHVS and FNYEAQ. This CDR3 region has 14 residues. V was pared by 0 bases and J by 10 bases, with 3 bases of the junction left unmatched. The CDR3 loop is CASSLALAGAEQFF. Here the CDR3 DNA reads TGTGCCAGCAGCTTAGCCCTAGCGGGGGCCGAGCAGTTCTTC.

The V and J genes are TRBV5-1 and TRBJ2-1, with 8 bases aligning to TRBD2. The V and J ends lost 2 bases and 7 bases, in that order; junction bases with no gene match: 8. The CDR3 totals 15 residues. CDR1 and CDR2 (germline): SGHRS, YFSETQ. For the CDR3, the DNA is TGCGCCAGCAGCTTTACTAGCGGAGGGATGAATGAGCAGTTCTTC. Its translation: CASSFTSGGMNEQFF.

The CDR3 reads CASSQDAGELGYTF. CDR3 in DNA: TGTGCCAGCAGCCAAGATGCAGGCGAACTGGGCTACACCTTC. V is TRBV4-2 and J is TRBJ1-2; no firm D call. This CDR3 has 14 residues. The germline CDR1 and CDR2 sequences are LGHNA and YNFKEQ. The ends were cut back, 0 bases at V and 8 bases at J, with 13 bases in the middle.

This clonotype was counted between two and nine times. This chain joins TRBV7-6 and TRBJ2-3, with TRBD2 as a possible D gene (7 bases). Germline loops: CDR1 SGHVS, CDR2 FNYEAQ. Trimming pared 5 bases from V and 5 bases from J, leaving 17 bases between. The CDR3 contains 15 residues. This CDR3 is CASSHYGGGKDTQYF. In DNA, the CDR3 is TGTGCCAGCAGCCATTATGGGGGGGGCAAAGATACGCAGTATTTT.

This rearrangement joins TRBV6-4 to TRBJ1-1, with TRBD1 as a possible D gene (5 bases). CDR3 length: 13 residues. Germline values: CDR1 MRHNA, CDR2 SNTAGT. Trimming removed 2 bases at V and 3 bases at J, with 7 bases between. This CDR3 reads CASSDRGDTEAFF. The CDR3 DNA is TGTGCCAGCAGTGACAGGGGTGACACTGAAGCTTTCTTT.

CDR3 bases: TGCGCCAGCCGACCGGGGGGGCAAGAGACCCAGTACTTC. It yields the protein CASRPGGQETQYF. The chain uses TRBV5-1 and TRBJ2-5; TRBD2 matches 8 bases. V shed 7 bases and J 2 bases; nucleotides not matched to a gene: 4. Germline lookup yields CDR1 SGHRS and CDR2 YFSETQ. The CDR3 is made up of 13 amino acids.

The V gene is TRBV7-9, the J gene TRBJ1-1; 8 bases map to TRBD1. The junction had 7 bases not matched to a gene; V was cut back by 4 bases and J by 0 bases. Germline V gene data show CDR1 as SEHNR and CDR2 as FQNEAQ (reference sequence). There are 16 residues in the CDR3. CDR3 DNA sequence: TGTGCCAGCAGCTCTCCGACAGGGGCCCTGAACACTGAAGCTTTCTTT. It specifies CASSSPTGALNTEAFF.

The chain links TRBV18 to TRBJ2-5; TRBD1 matches 8 bases. The J call is uncertain, as TRBJ2-7 better fits the DNA end. The CDR3 contains 15 residues. CDR1 and CDR2 from the germline V gene are KGHSH and LQKENI. CDR3 nucleotide sequence: TGTGCCAGCTCATCGAAGGACAGGGCCGGCTACGAGCAGTACTTC. Translated, it gives CASSSKDRAGYEQYF.

This sequence joins TRBV7-2 and TRBJ2-7; TRBD2 agrees at 7 bases. Germline loops: CDR1 SGHTA, CDR2 FQGNSA. The CDR3 has 14 residues. The junction had 8 bases not matched to a gene; V was cut back by 5 bases and J by 4 bases. This CDR3 reads CASSPGSGVYEQYF. The CDR3 nucleotides are TGTGCCAGCAGCCCCGGGAGCGGGGTTTACGAGCAGTACTTC.